Presented here are 3 T cell receptor beta chains from one specimen sequenced in a study of T cells in localized non-small cell lung cancer. Here immunoSEQ multiplex PCR was the method, and the copy in TCRdb shows in-frame clones only, minus some. The table has fewer than 95,000 clones, roughly 93% seen once; the top ten hold roughly 4%. The sample in question was PBMCs, obtained before any cancer treatment. The receptors originated from a woman aged 35-75 years with stage II squamous cell lung carcinoma.

The V gene is TRBV28, the J gene TRBJ1-2; maybe TRBD1 (5 bases). The CDR3 length is 15 residues. CDR1 MDHEN and CDR2 SYDVKM come from the germline V gene. Trimming stripped 3 bases from V and 0 bases from J, with 11 bases between. CDR3 DNA: TGTGCCAGCAGTTTTCCTGGGGGAACTAACTATGGCTACACCTTC. It encodes CASSFPGGTNYGYTF.

V gene TRBV25-1 combines with J gene TRBJ1-2; D is possibly TRBD1 (6 bases). CDR3 length: 12 amino acids. In germline, CDR1 is MGHDK, CDR2 SYGVNS. Trimming shortened V by 3 bases and J by 4 bases, and 6 bases separated the two germline ends. The CDR3 reads CASSEDSYGYTF. The CDR3 DNA reads as TGTGCCAGCAGTGAGGACAGCTATGGCTACACCTTC.

This sequence joins TRBV19 and TRBJ2-7, with a weak D call TRBD1 (5 bases). CDR1 is LNHDA, CDR2 SQIVND, per germline (reference sequence). This CDR3 has 16 amino acids. The V and J ends lost 5 bases and 0 bases respectively, with 17 bases between them. The CDR3 coding sequence is TGTGCCAGTAGTTTGGGATGGGGCAAGAGCTCCTACGAGCAGTACTTC. It is translated as CASSLGWGKSSYEQYF.